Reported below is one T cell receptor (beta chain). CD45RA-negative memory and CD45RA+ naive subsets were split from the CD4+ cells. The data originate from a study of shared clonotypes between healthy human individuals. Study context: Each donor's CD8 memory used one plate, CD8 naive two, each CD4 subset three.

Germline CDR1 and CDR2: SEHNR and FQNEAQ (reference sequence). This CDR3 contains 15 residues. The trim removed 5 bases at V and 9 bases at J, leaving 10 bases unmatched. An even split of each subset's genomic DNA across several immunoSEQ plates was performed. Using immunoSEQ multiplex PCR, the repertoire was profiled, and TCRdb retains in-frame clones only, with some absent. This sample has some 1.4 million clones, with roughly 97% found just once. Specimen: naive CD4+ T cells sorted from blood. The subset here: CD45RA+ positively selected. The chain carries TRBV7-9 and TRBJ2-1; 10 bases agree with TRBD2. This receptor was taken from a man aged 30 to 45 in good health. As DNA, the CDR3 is TGTGCCAGCAGCCCACCGGGACTAGCGACGGGTGAGCAGTTCTTC. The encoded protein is CASSPPGLATGEQFF.